Described below is a single TCR beta chain sequence and its context. Its antigen target is currently unknown. Base qualities are not recorded, but no much larger clone differs from it by a single base. TCRbeta CDR3 regions were amplified from genomic DNA using the immunoSEQ Assay, a bias-controlled multiplex PCR. As for how the authors treated the data: Within the assay, amplification of reference gene primers was used to estimate how many nucleated cells each sample contained. Sequence reads were collapsed and filtered to measure the absolute abundance of every unique TCRbeta CDR3 rearrangement. For each sample, productive Simpson clonality was calculated by taking the square root of Simpson's diversity index across productive rearrangements. TCRdb retrieved this table from immuneACCESS and kept in-frame rearrangements only. Not all clones are present; in checked studies, unresolved V genes account for under half, and no reason is known for the remainder. That table furnishes V, J and clone size, whereas the DNA furnished D and trimming. This sample has roughly 100,000 clones in its table, and over 60% of those were observed once. 5% to 8% of the sample is taken by the ten largest.

The data stem from a study of blood T cell repertoires in COVID-19 (dated by TCRdb to 2019 to 2021). In terms of the full investigation: Collaborator samples came from the United States, Italy and Spain and covered acute and convalescent phases of COVID-19. The material from the prospective study consisted of cDNA or gDNA derived from T cells, B-cell-depleted T cells, or PBMCs. Deeply sampled blood TCRbeta repertoires from subjects exposed to, actively infected with, or recovered from COVID-19 were included in the dataset. The repertoires were released in a freely available public database meant as a resource for research on the immune response to SARS-CoV-2. Samples came from the ongoing ImmuneRACE study (first 160 participants) plus 1,254 subjects from 6 global collaborators. Sample metadata almost always included a de-identified subject ID, COVID-19 status, age in years and sex. Where available, HLA class I and class II types were obtained from metadata supplied by the sample provider rather than from assay-based typing.

V ends up 5 bases short and J 2 bases short, with an unmatched junction base count of 10. The CDR3 numbers 16 residues from cysteine through phenylalanine. Of the read, only the CDR3 DNA is kept; its 48 bases are in frame from base 1. Looking up the germline V gene yields CDR1 MDHEN and CDR2 SYDVKM. In Seattle, one collaborating source enrolled patients while the infection was active and tracked those patients longitudinally over the course of disease. Whole blood was collected in K2EDTA tubes by collaborating institutions according to the institutions' own protocols. For TCRbeta analysis, collaborators shipped samples as frozen whole blood, isolated PBMCs, or DNA extracted from either of those sample types. Broad study findings and their caveats: How much clinical and demographic metadata was included differed by source and by participant, and the metadata was provided uncurated.

The rearrangement combines TRBV28 with TRBJ2-7, with 9 bases aligning to TRBD1. Sequencing used peripheral blood. The receptor was derived from an elderly man with COVID-19, enrolled during active disease. The bases read TGTGCCAGCAGTACCAACCGGGACAGGGCCCCCTACGAGCAGTACTTC. This codes for CASSTNRDRAPYEQYF.